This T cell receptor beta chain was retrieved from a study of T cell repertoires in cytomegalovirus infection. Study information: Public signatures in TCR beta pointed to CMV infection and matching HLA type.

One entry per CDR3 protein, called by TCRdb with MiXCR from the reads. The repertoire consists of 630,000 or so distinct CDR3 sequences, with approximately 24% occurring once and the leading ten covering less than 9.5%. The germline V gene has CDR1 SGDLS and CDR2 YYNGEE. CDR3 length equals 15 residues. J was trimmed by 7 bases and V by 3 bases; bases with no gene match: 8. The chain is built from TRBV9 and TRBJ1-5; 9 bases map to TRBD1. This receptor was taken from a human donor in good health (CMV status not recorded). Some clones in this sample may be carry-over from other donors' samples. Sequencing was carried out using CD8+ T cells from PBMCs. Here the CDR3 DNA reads TGTGCCAGCAGCGCCGGACAGGGGATGGAACAGCCCCAGCATTTT. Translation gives CASSAGQGMEQPQHF.